The 19 T cell receptor beta chains below all came from one sample that was sequenced in a study of siplizumab effects on memory and regulatory T cells (dated by TCRdb to the late 2010s). Receptors were amplified or captured by the immunoSEQ multiplex PCR assay. Entries here come from immuneACCESS through TCRdb and include only in-frame sequences with V and J called. Some clones fail to appear in such tables; in the studies checked, an unresolved V gene covers under half of the shortfall, and the cause of the remainder is unknown. The sample records roughly 120,000 clones, 92% of which are singletons. The biggest ten clones account for 0.65% to 0.9% of the sample. The sequenced sample consisted of Tregs sorted from blood. These receptors were taken from a human donor in good health.

This chain uses TRBV5-6 with TRBJ2-5, with D perhaps matching TRBD1 (6 bases). The CDR3 runs 15 residues. Germline CDR1 and CDR2: SGHDT and YYEEEE. V lost 4 bases and J 5 bases, leaving 18 bases between the germline ends. The CDR3 bases are TGTGCCAGCAGCCACGGGCAGGGGAGTGGGGAGACCCAGTACTTC. Translating it yields CASSHGQGSGETQYF.

The rearrangement links TRBV10-2 to TRBJ2-7; 8 bases align to TRBD2. V was pared by 6 bases and J by 2 bases, with 12 bases of the junction left unmatched. From germline, CDR1 is WSHSY and CDR2 SAAADI. CDR3 length: 16 residues. The CDR3 coding sequence is TGCGCCAGCAGGGGCGGAGCGGGGGTGGGGACCTACGAGCAGTACTTC. This translates into CASRGGAGVGTYEQYF.

The chain has TRBV6-6 and TRBJ2-7; 10 bases align to TRBD1. CDR1 MNHNY and CDR2 SVGAGI come from the germline V gene (reference sequence). V trimming: 6 bases; J trimming: 6 bases; junction bases outside the gene matches: 8. CDR3 length: 14 residues. Here the CDR3 reads CASSLTGGSSEQYF. The CDR3 coding sequence is TGTGCCAGCAGCTTGACAGGGGGCTCGTCCGAGCAGTACTTC.

The J gene is TRBJ2-5, the V gene TRBV5-5, with TRBD2 matching 13 bases. There are 14 residues in the CDR3. Germline V gene lookup returns CDR1 SGHKS and CDR2 YYEKEE (reference sequence). The V and J ends lost 7 bases and 5 bases, in that order; junction bases with no gene match: 5. The CDR3 sequence is CASCQTSGGETQYF. CDR3 nucleotide sequence: TGTGCCAGCTGCCAGACTAGCGGGGGGGAGACCCAGTACTTC.

The rearrangement links TRBV9 to TRBJ2-7, with D possibly matching TRBD2 (6 bases). The CDR3 has 13 amino acids. V lost 4 bases and J lost 7, with 15 bases in between. Germline CDR1 and CDR2: SGDLS and YYNGEE. The CDR3 sequence: CASSPGTPGEQYF. In DNA, the CDR3 is TGTGCCAGCAGCCCAGGGACTCCGGGGGAGCAGTACTTC.

V gene TRBV18 combines with J gene TRBJ1-4; the match to TRBD1 covers 7 bases. Losses at the gene ends were 4 bases for V and 5 bases for J; bases not matched to a gene: 7. Per germline, CDR1 KGHSH and CDR2 LQKENI. The CDR3 runs 15 residues. CDR3 residues: CASSLSDRRNEKLFF. CDR3 DNA: TGTGCCAGCTCACTATCGGACAGGAGGAATGAAAAACTGTTTTTT.

The genes are TRBV6-5 and TRBJ1-2, with TRBD1 as a possible D gene (5 bases). In germline, CDR1 is MNHEY, CDR2 SVGAGI. V dropped 0 bases and J dropped 4 bases, with 9 bases sitting between them. This CDR3 is 14 amino acids long. CDR3 residues: CASSYSRGGYGYTF. In nucleotides, the CDR3 is TGTGCCAGCAGTTACTCTCGGGGCGGCTATGGCTACACCTTC.

V usage is TRBV27 and J usage is TRBJ1-1; 9 bases fit TRBD1. The CDR3 length is 15 residues. Losses at the gene ends were 3 bases for V and 3 bases for J; bases not matched to a gene: 5. Germline CDR1 MNHEY, CDR2 SMNVEV (reference sequence). CDR3 in DNA: TGTGCCAGCAGTTTCCTGGACAGGGGTTACACTGAAGCTTTCTTT. Its translation is CASSFLDRGYTEAFF.

The V gene is TRBV19, the J gene TRBJ2-7, with D possibly matching TRBD2 (5 bases). Trimming removed 3 bases at V and 0 bases at J, with 9 bases between. Germline CDR1 reads LNHDA; CDR2 reads SQIVND (reference sequence). This CDR3 comprises 14 residues. Here the CDR3 reads CASSIVGGSYEQYF. The CDR3 bases are TGTGCCAGTAGTATCGTCGGAGGCTCCTACGAGCAGTACTTC.

The chain recombines TRBV4-1 with TRBJ1-5; the D is unclear. The CDR3 loop spans 15 amino acids. CDR1 and CDR2 (germline): MGHRA, YSYEKL. V was cut by 0 bases and J by 5 bases, with 11 bases left in between. The CDR3 region is CASSQDYNSYQPQHF. CDR3 nucleotide sequence: TGCGCCAGCAGCCAAGATTATAATTCTTATCAGCCCCAGCATTTT.

The chain is built from TRBV6-6 and TRBJ1-5; no firm D call. The germline CDR1 and CDR2 sequences are MNHNY and SVGAGI (reference sequence). V dropped 7 bases and J dropped 7 bases, with 11 bases sitting between them. The CDR3 extends over 12 amino acids. The CDR3 spells CASNIEGQPQHF. CDR3 in DNA: TGTGCCAGCAATATCGAGGGCCAGCCCCAGCATTTT.

This clone was seen a handful of times. This sequence joins TRBV5-4 and TRBJ1-4; D is possibly TRBD1 (5 bases). The V gene lost 4 bases and the J gene lost 5 bases, with 15 bases spanning the gap. CDR3 length: 15 amino acids. Germline CDR1 and CDR2: SGHNT and YYREEE (reference sequence). CDR3 sequence: CASSPTDRSNEKLFF. The CDR3 DNA reads TGTGCCAGCAGCCCTACCGACAGATCGAATGAAAAACTGTTTTTT.

This clone has a handful of counts. The chain uses TRBV12-5 and TRBJ1-5; D remains ambiguous. The ends were cut back, 4 bases at V and 3 bases at J, with 4 bases in the middle. Germline CDR1 is LGHNT and CDR2 is FRNRAP. The CDR3 runs to 12 residues. The CDR3 nucleotides are TGTGCTAGTGGTTCCCCCAATCAGCCCCAGCATTTT. This gives the protein CASGSPNQPQHF.

With regard to this clone: The junction shows a germline mismatch at one end, possibly a read error. This chain connects TRBV6-1 to TRBJ1-5; D is perhaps TRBD1 (5 bases). This CDR3 contains 14 residues. CDR1 is MNHNS and CDR2 is SASEGT in the germline V gene. CDR3 region: CATSWKGTNQPQHF. Here the CDR3 DNA reads TGTGCCACCAGTTGGAAAGGGACTAATCAGCCCCAGCATTTT.

The chain employs TRBV5-5 and TRBJ2-7; D not resolved. V lost 7 bases and J lost 12, with 11 bases in between. Germline lookup yields CDR1 SGHKS and CDR2 YYEKEE (reference sequence). The CDR3 sequence is 9 residues long. Written as DNA, the CDR3 is TGTGCCAGCTCGGCCCGGTGGTACTTC. Its translation is CASSARWYF.

The CDR3 DNA sequence: TGTGCCAGCAGCAAGACTAGCGGGAGGGCGTACAATGAGCAGTTCTTC. Encoded protein: CASSKTSGRAYNEQFF. V usage is TRBV9 and J usage is TRBJ2-1; 14 bases are a match to TRBD2. The junction had 4 bases not matched to a gene; V was cut back by 4 bases and J by 4 bases. The germline CDR1 and CDR2 sequences are SGDLS and YYNGEE. The length of the CDR3 is 16 residues.

This chain uses TRBV7-9 with TRBJ2-7; D is undetermined. V was clipped by 0 bases and J by 6 bases, with 12 bases between them. The CDR3 runs to 14 residues. Germline CDR1 is SEHNR and CDR2 is FQNEAQ (reference sequence). CDR3 sequence reads: CASSLASLYSEQYF. The CDR3 nucleotides are TGTGCCAGCAGCTTAGCGTCGTTGTATTCCGAGCAGTACTTC.

J is TRBJ2-7 and V is TRBV6-1, with 9 nucleotides matching TRBD1. The V gene's germline CDR1 is MNHNS and CDR2 SASEGT. J was trimmed by 1 base and V by 6 bases; bases with no gene match: 4. The CDR3 has 14 residues. The CDR3 spells CASRVDRGSYEQYF. CDR3 nucleotide sequence: TGTGCCAGCAGGGTCGACAGGGGGTCCTACGAGCAGTACTTC.

The chain combines TRBV7-7 with TRBJ1-1; D is perhaps TRBD1 (5 bases). Per germline, CDR1 SSHAT and CDR2 FNYEAQ (reference sequence). The CDR3 has 16 residues. V gave up 5 bases and J gave up 4 bases, with 20 bases separating them. The CDR3 region has the DNA TGTGCCAGCAGCCTCCCTCCAGGGCGGGGTGCCACTGAAGCTTTCTTT. It is translated as CASSLPPGRGATEAFF.